This T cell receptor (beta chain) was captured in a study of T cells in Graves' hyperthyroidism and ophthalmopathy. Study-level findings and limits: Model output signaled ophthalmopathy a median around 5.9 months ahead of onset.

Germline-derived CDR1 and CDR2 are SGHRS and YFSETQ. This CDR3 contains 17 residues. Trimming stripped 1 base from V and 2 bases from J, with 19 bases between. This clonotype was seen many times. Antigen unknown. Amplified regions were TCR beta CDR3 sequences from RNA transcripts. An initial round of RT-PCR targeting the TCR CDR3 relied on the HTBI primer set. In TCRdb, the multiplex PCR reads were re-called with MiXCR into one record per CDR3 protein. The table includes 270,000 or so distinct CDR3 sequences, around 15% detected once. The source material was blood. The receptor's source is a woman in her forties or fifties with Graves' hyperthyroidism that later progressed to Graves' ophthalmopathy. J is TRBJ2-7 and V is TRBV5-1; D call uncertain. In nucleotides, the CDR3 is TGCGCCAGCAGCTTGAATATGTACGCCATGGGGACCTACGAGCAGTACTTC. It translates to CASSLNMYAMGTYEQYF.